These 30 T cell receptor beta chains came from one sample sequenced in a study of glioma-infiltrating T cells. Amplification of TCR alpha and beta CDR3 regions from RNA used iRepertoire nested multiplex PCR. Each CDR3 protein is one row after TCRdb ran MiXCR on the multiplex PCR reads. Among about 130,000 distinct CDR3 sequences, 24% were seen once, and the ten largest hold 27%. Sequencing input: glioma tissue, nonneoplastic brain tissue, or PBMCs (not recorded which). The receptors come from a human donor with low-grade glioma or glioblastoma, undergoing nonglioma brain surgery, or in good health (not recorded which).

This clonotype was found a few times. The chain couples TRBV20-1 to TRBJ2-7; D unresolved. V was pared by 4 bases and J by 3 bases, with 4 bases between. CDR1 DFQATT and CDR2 SNEGSKA come from the germline V gene (reference sequence). This CDR3 is 10 amino acids long. CDR3 protein: CSAKLYEQYV. CDR3 nucleotides: TGCAGTGCTAAACTCTACGAGCAGTACGTC.

This clonotype was detected ten times or more. The chain has TRBV14 and TRBJ2-5, with 9 bases that match TRBD1. Per germline, CDR1 SGHDN and CDR2 FVKESK. This CDR3 contains 14 residues. V lost 3 bases, J lost 5 bases, and 4 bases stayed unmatched. For the CDR3, the DNA is TGTGCCAGCAGCCAGAACAGGGGGCAGGAGACCCAGTACTTC. This gives the protein CASSQNRGQETQYF.

The gene calls are TRBV18 and TRBJ1-1; weak D call: TRBD1 (5 bases). Trimming took 3 bases from V and 4 from J, leaving 12 bases between them. This CDR3 has 14 amino acids. Germline V gene lookup returns CDR1 KGHSH and CDR2 LQKENI. Here the CDR3 DNA reads TGTGCCAGCTCACCCGGCAGGGAGGGCACTGAAGCTTTCTTT. Translated: CASSPGREGTEAFF.

This clonotype showed up many times. V gene TRBV28 combines with J gene TRBJ1-3; the D gene is possibly TRBD1 (6 bases). Germline V gene lookup returns CDR1 MDHEN and CDR2 SYDVKM. The CDR3 consists of 14 residues. The germline V and J ends were trimmed by 8 bases and 0 bases, with 11 bases remaining between them. CDR3 sequence (DNA): TGTGCCAGCGAAGACAGGACCTCTGGAAACACCATATATTTT. Its translation is CASEDRTSGNTIYF.

This clonotype has just a few counts. The chain employs TRBV27 and TRBJ2-6; D is undetermined. Trimming cost V 5 bases and J 2 bases, with 10 bases left between them. In germline, CDR1 is MNHEY, CDR2 SMNVEV (reference sequence). The CDR3 sequence is 15 residues long. CDR3 sequence reads: CASSLLVAGANVLTF. The CDR3 DNA follows: TGTGCCAGCAGTCTTCTTGTGGCTGGGGCCAACGTCCTGACTTTC. The full variable domain, completed using reference TRBV27 and TRBJ2-6, is EAQVTQNPRYLITVTGKKLTVTCSQNMNHEYMSWYRQDPGLGLRQIYYSMNVEVTDKGDVPEGYKVSRKEKRNFPLILESPSPNQTSLYFCASSLLVAGANVLTFGAGSRLTVL.

The rearrangement joins TRBV18 to TRBJ2-1; maybe TRBD2 (7 bases). The CDR3 spans 17 residues. Germline CDR1 and CDR2: KGHSH and LQKENI. With 3 bases removed from V and 0 bases from J, the gap between germline ends came to 15 bases. CDR3 sequence: CASSPRLGGASYNEQFF. The CDR3, as DNA: TGTGCCAGCTCACCCCGATTGGGGGGGGCCTCCTACAATGAGCAGTTCTTC.

This clonotype was recorded at least ten times. This chain uses TRBV6-4 with TRBJ1-5; 7 bases fit TRBD1. Germline V gene sequence: CDR1 MRHNA, CDR2 SNTAGT. J lost 0 bases, V lost 4 bases, and 3 bases had no gene match. This CDR3 contains 15 residues. CDR3 in DNA: TGTGCCAGCAGTGCAGGGGGGAATAGCAATCAGCCCCAGCATTTT. It is translated as CASSAGGNSNQPQHF.

The sample holds a few counts of this clonotype. The chain recombines TRBV7-3 with TRBJ2-1; D not certain. This CDR3 is 15 amino acids long. Germline assignment: CDR1 SGHTA and CDR2 FQGTGA. Trimming cost V 5 bases and J 1 base, with 12 bases left between them. The CDR3 spells CASSPFDQSYNEQFF. CDR3 DNA sequence: TGTGCCAGCAGCCCATTTGACCAGTCCTACAATGAGCAGTTCTTC. Drawing the rest from reference TRBV7-3 and TRBJ2-1, the complete variable domain is GAGVSQTPSNKVTEKGKYVELRCDPISGHTALYWYRQSLGQGPEFLIYFQGTGAADDSGLPNDRFFAVRPEGSVSTLKIQRTERGDSAVYLCASSPFDQSYNEQFFGPGTRLTVL.

This clonotype occurred many times. The chain recombines TRBV4-2 with TRBJ2-5; 11 nucleotides line up with TRBD2. V lost 1 base to trimming and J lost 5 bases; unmatched junction nucleotides: 6. CDR3 length: 16 residues. Germline lookup yields CDR1 LGHNA and CDR2 YNFKEQ. The CDR3 protein is CASSQVVAGGRETQYF. CDR3 sequence (DNA): TGTGCCAGCAGCCAAGTAGTAGCGGGGGGGCGTGAGACCCAGTACTTC.

The J gene is TRBJ2-7, the V gene TRBV4-1; 8 bases line up with TRBD1. This CDR3 is 13 amino acids long. V shed 4 bases and J 7 bases; nucleotides not matched to a gene: 6. Germline CDR1 is MGHRA and CDR2 is YSYEKL. CDR3 protein: CASSPDRGGEQYV. DNA of the CDR3: TGCGCCAGCAGCCCCGACAGGGGAGGAGAGCAGTACGTC.

The chain links TRBV6-1 to TRBJ1-2; D might be TRBD1 (5 bases). CDR1 and CDR2 (germline): MNHNS, SASEGT. This CDR3 region has 15 residues. Trimming pared 7 bases from V and 4 bases from J, leaving 19 bases between. CDR3 region: CASTRGRDPGYGYTF. The CDR3 DNA reads as TGTGCCAGCACTAGAGGCAGGGACCCGGGCTATGGCTACACCTTC.

This clonotype came up a few times. The chain has TRBV28 and TRBJ2-3; D gene uncertain. The germline gives CDR1 MDHEN, CDR2 SYDVKM. The germline V and J ends were trimmed by 9 bases and 2 bases, with 12 bases remaining between them. CDR3 size: 13 residues. The CDR3 loop reads CASSDQATDTQYF. For the CDR3, the DNA is TGTGCCAGTAGTGACCAGGCCACAGATACGCAGTATTTT.

This clonotype was seen only a few times. This rearrangement joins TRBV7-2 to TRBJ2-5; D possibly corresponds to TRBD1 (5 bases). There are 15 residues in the CDR3. Germline lookup yields CDR1 SGHTA and CDR2 FQGNSA. Trimming stripped 0 bases from V and 2 bases from J, with 10 bases between. CDR3 in DNA: TGTGCCAGCAGCTTAGCGGGGCGCGGTCAAGAGACCCAGTACTTC. Protein product: CASSLAGRGQETQYF. The full variable domain, rest sourced from reference TRBV7-2 and TRBJ2-5, is GAGVSQSPSNKVTEKGKDVELRCDPISGHTALYWYRQSLGQGLEFLIYFQGNSAPDKSGLPSDRFSAERTGGSVSTLTIQRTQQEDSAVYLCASSLAGRGQETQYFGPGTRLLVL.

This clonotype was counted a few times. The V and J genes are TRBV2 and TRBJ1-2; 7 positions agree with TRBD1. CDR3 length: 13 residues. The V gene's germline CDR1 is SNHLY and CDR2 FYNNEI. J lost 7 bases, V lost 2 bases, and 4 bases had no gene match. CDR3 loop: CASSETAGGGYTF. CDR3 sequence (DNA): TGTGCCAGCAGTGAAACGGCAGGGGGTGGCTACACCTTC.

CDR3 nucleotides: TGCGCCAGCAGCTTGGCCGGCCAGCTGGAGACCCAGTACTTC. It encodes CASSLAGQLETQYF. This rearrangement joins TRBV5-1 to TRBJ2-5; no reliable D call. CDR1 SGHRS and CDR2 YFSETQ come from the germline V gene. V was cut by 0 bases and J by 5 bases, with 11 bases left in between. CDR3 length: 14 residues.

The chain recombines TRBV4-2 with TRBJ2-3; D not certain. Germline V gene lookup returns CDR1 LGHNA and CDR2 YNFKEQ. V shed 5 bases and J shed 2 bases, with 11 bases lying between them. This CDR3 has 14 amino acids. CDR3 region: CASSLRTTTDTQYF. The CDR3 coding sequence is TGTGCCAGCAGCTTGCGGACGACCACAGATACGCAGTATTTT.

The chain couples TRBV4-2 to TRBJ2-5, with D possibly being TRBD1 or TRBD2 (6 bases each). The CDR3 consists of 14 residues. The germline V gene encodes CDR1 LGHNA and CDR2 YNFKEQ. V was cut by 0 bases and J by 9 bases, with 14 bases left in between. CDR3 sequence reads: CASSQERGRGSQYF. CDR3 sequence (DNA): TGTGCCAGCAGCCAAGAACGGGGGCGCGGGTCCCAGTACTTC.

Worth noting for this clonotype: A clone one base away is much larger, so this may be a read error. As the CDR3 is not closed by the conserved phenylalanine or tryptophan, this likely results from a read error. The rearrangement uses TRBV6-2 or TRBV6-3 and TRBJ2-1; tentatively, D is TRBD2 (7 bases). The CDR3 length is 16 residues. Trimming cost V 2 bases and J 5 bases, with 16 bases left between them. The germline V gene encodes CDR1 MNHEY and CDR2 SVGEGT. The CDR3: CASSYSRRGRNNEQFV. Here the CDR3 DNA reads TGTGCCAGCAGTTACAGTAGGCGGGGGCGAAACAATGAGCAGTTCGTC.

Note on this clonotype: This may arise from a read error, as a much more abundant clone is one base away. The rearrangement links TRBV6-2 or TRBV6-3 to TRBJ1-1; D is unresolved. Germline CDR1 MNHEY, CDR2 SVGEGT. Trimming took 8 bases from V and 4 from J, leaving 8 bases between them. The CDR3 spans 11 residues. CDR3 region: CASEWSTEAFF. The CDR3 nucleotides read TGTGCCAGCGAATGGAGCACTGAAGCTTTCTTT.

This chain uses TRBV6-2 or TRBV6-3 with TRBJ1-5; D call uncertain. The germline gives CDR1 MNHEY, CDR2 SVGEGT. V lost 5 bases and J lost 4, with 9 bases in between. The CDR3 runs 13 residues. Written as DNA, the CDR3 is TGTGCCAGCAGTCACGAAGGAAATCAGCCCCAGCATTTT. Its translation: CASSHEGNQPQHF.

The V gene is TRBV5-1, the J gene TRBJ1-2; no reliable D call. The germline V gene has CDR1 SGHRS and CDR2 YFSETQ. This CDR3 is built from 14 residues. V was shortened by 5 bases and J by 4 bases, with 15 bases between the two germline ends. The CDR3 protein is CASSSLNHVYGYTF. The CDR3 DNA reads TGCGCCAGCAGTTCCCTCAACCACGTCTATGGCTACACCTTC.

The rearrangement links TRBV6-1 to TRBJ2-1, with TRBD1 identical over 8 bases. This CDR3 spans 15 amino acids. CDR1 and CDR2 (germline): MNHNS, SASEGT. V lost 1 base, J lost 3 bases, and 2 bases stayed unmatched. The DNA for the CDR3 is TGTGCCAGCAGTGAAGGGACAGGGCTCTACAATGAGCAGTTCTTC. Translation: CASSEGTGLYNEQFF.

As regards this clonotype: A much larger clone sits a single nucleotide away, making a read error possible. The rearrangement joins TRBV6-2 or TRBV6-3 to TRBJ1-6; no clear D gene. V was cut by 6 bases and J by 14 bases, with 17 bases left in between. Germline V gives CDR1 MNHEY, CDR2 SVGEGT. This CDR3 has 13 amino acids. CDR3 in amino acids: CASSHPEVLALHF. The CDR3 nucleotides are TGTGCCAGCAGCCACCCGGAGGTATTGGCCCTCCACTTT.

With regard to this clonotype: This clone may be a read error of a much larger clone one base away. This chain connects TRBV6-2 or TRBV6-3 to TRBJ2-1, with D possibly matching TRBD1 (6 bases). V gave up 6 bases and J gave up 10 bases, with 16 bases separating them. The CDR3 spans 13 residues. Per the germline V gene, CDR1 is MNHEY and CDR2 is SVGEGT. The CDR3 nucleotides read TGTGCCAGCAGCACTATCCAGGGGATAGAGCAGTTCTTC. The encoded protein is CASSTIQGIEQFF.

This clonotype appeared many times. The chain links TRBV2 to TRBJ2-4; TRBD1 matches at 7 bases. V lost 8 bases to trimming and J lost 0 bases; unmatched junction nucleotides: 10. The CDR3 contains 16 residues. CDR1 and CDR2 (germline): SNHLY, FYNNEI. CDR3 residues: CASQGGIDLAKNIQYF. The CDR3 DNA reads as TGTGCCAGCCAAGGGGGCATCGACTTAGCCAAAAACATTCAGTACTTC. The full variable domain, its missing parts supplied by reference TRBV2 and TRBJ2-4, is EPEVTQTPSHQVTQMGQEVILRCVPISNHLYFYWYRQILGQKVEFLVSFYNNEISEKSEIFDDQFSVERPDGSNFTLKIRSTKLEDSAMYFCASQGGIDLAKNIQYFGAGTRLSVL.

The chain recombines TRBV28 with TRBJ1-4, with D unclear. The CDR3 sequence is 16 residues long. The V gene lost 1 base and the J gene lost 0 bases, with 9 bases spanning the gap. Germline values: CDR1 MDHEN, CDR2 SYDVKM. The CDR3 DNA sequence: TGTGCCAGCAGTTTATACAGCACCGCAACTAATGAAAAACTGTTTTTT. Encoded protein: CASSLYSTATNEKLFF.

The CDR3 spells CASSPQPTDTEAFF. CDR3 bases: TGTGCCAGCTCCCCCCAACCGACAGACACTGAAGCTTTCTTT. The chain combines TRBV18 with TRBJ1-1, with a weak D call TRBD1 (5 bases). V was cut by 6 bases and J by 3 bases, with 14 bases left in between. Germline values: CDR1 KGHSH, CDR2 LQKENI. This CDR3 has 14 residues.

Comment on this clonotype: A much bigger clone sits one base away, suggesting this may be a read error. The chain recombines TRBV20-1 with TRBJ1-2, with D tentatively TRBD1 (6 bases). V lost 7 bases, J lost 8 bases, and 17 bases lay in between. From germline, CDR1 is DFQATT and CDR2 SNEGSKA (reference sequence). This CDR3 comprises 12 residues. Here the CDR3 DNA reads TGCAGTGAGGGGGGGTCCGGGCAGGGCTACACCTTC. The encoded protein is CSEGGSGQGYTF.

The genes are TRBV19 and TRBJ1-2; D perhaps matches TRBD1 (5 bases). Germline loops: CDR1 LNHDA, CDR2 SQIVND (reference sequence). The V end was cut by 7 bases, the J end by 8 bases, with 29 bases between. There are 17 residues in the CDR3. The CDR3 sequence: CASTRDPGFASLGGYTF. As DNA, the CDR3 is TGTGCCAGTACGAGGGACCCAGGCTTCGCGTCTTTGGGCGGCTACACCTTC.

The chain joins TRBV15 to TRBJ2-2; possibly TRBD1 for D (6 bases). Per the germline V gene, CDR1 is LNHNV and CDR2 is YYDKDF (reference sequence). The CDR3 sequence is 16 residues long. The V and J ends lost 5 bases and 0 bases respectively, with 13 bases between them. The CDR3 DNA follows: TGTGCCACCAGCCCCTATAGGACAGCGAACACCGGGGAGCTGTTTTTT. Amino acids: CATSPYRTANTGELFF.